Listed below are T cell receptor beta chains from one sample, sequenced in a study of shared clonotypes between healthy human individuals. Repertoires were generated with immunoSEQ multiplex PCR, while TCRdb's copy carries only in-frame clones and drops some. The table has about 2.2 million clones, 80% to 95% seen once. Sequencing used naive CD8+ T cells from PBMCs. The source of these receptors is a man between 18 and 29 years old in good health. Some clones in this sample may be carry-over from other donors' samples. Each CDR3 is given with its conserved first and last residue. A D gene is named only where the DNA matches it firmly. Clone size appears in some rows only: once, few, many, or a class for an expanded clone.

>NA|TRBV28|TRBJ2-3|NA
CASSLGLDTDTQYF
TGTGCCAGCAGTTTAGGACTTGACACAGATACGCAGTATTTT
>NA|TRBV6-4|TRBJ2-3|NA
CASSDERFTDTQYF
TGTGCCAGCAGTGACGAGCGGTTCACAGATACGCAGTATTTT
>TRBD2|TRBV7-9|TRBJ2-4|NA
CASSRSGYDIQYF
TGTGCCAGCAGCCGTAGCGGGTATGACATTCAGTACTTC
>NA|TRBV7-6|TRBJ1-1|NA
CASSFTRATEAFF
TGTGCCAGCAGCTTTACCAGGGCCACTGAAGCTTTCTTT
>NA|TRBV6-5|TRBJ2-1|NA
CASSYARFNEQFF
TGTGCCAGCAGTTACGCTCGTTTCAATGAGCAGTTCTTC
>TRBD2|TRBV5-8|TRBJ2-3|NA
CASSLERETDTQYF
TGTGCCAGCAGCTTGGAGCGGGAGACAGATACGCAGTATTTT
>TRBD2|TRBV9|TRBJ2-7|NA
CASSVGGLAGGEQYF
TGTGCCAGCAGCGTAGGGGGACTAGCGGGTGGCGAGCAGTACTTC
>NA|TRBV7-8|TRBJ2-7|NA
CASSHLRPYEQYF
TGTGCCAGCAGCCACTTGAGGCCCTACGAGCAGTACTTC
>NA|TRBV2|TRBJ2-4|NA
CASSEVSEGRRAKNIQYF
TGTGCCAGCAGTGAAGTCAGCGAGGGGAGGAGGGCCAAAAACATTCAGTACTTC
>NA|TRBV29-1|TRBJ2-7|NA
CSVGMEQTSYEQYF
TGCAGCGTTGGCATGGAACAGACCTCCTACGAGCAGTACTTC
>NA|TRBV28|TRBJ2-7|NA
CASSAGISGNEQYF
TGTGCCAGCAGTGCAGGAATTTCGGGTAACGAGCAGTACTTC
>TRBD2|TRBV6-6|TRBJ2-7|once
CASSYSMGTSVYEQYF
TGTGCCAGCAGTTACTCGATGGGGACTAGCGTCTACGAGCAGTACTTC
>NA|TRBV6-6|TRBJ1-6|NA
CASSYPGNYNSPLHF
TGTGCCAGCAGTTATCCAGGGAATTATAATTCACCCCTCCACTTT
>NA|TRBV9|TRBJ1-5|NA
CASSRGNQPQHF
TGTGCCAGCAGTCGGGGCAATCAGCCCCAGCATTTT
>NA|TRBV19|TRBJ2-4|NA
CASSSQGGEGVGAKNIQYF
TGTGCCAGTAGTAGCCAGGGGGGAGAGGGTGTAGGAGCCAAAAACATTCAGTACTTC
>TRBD2|TRBV28|TRBJ2-1|NA
CASSSIAGVGNEQFF
TGTGCCAGCAGTTCTATAGCGGGAGTAGGAAATGAGCAGTTCTTC
>NA|TRBV11-2|TRBJ2-7|NA
CASSFGTAGDF
TGTGCCAGCAGCTTCGGGACCGCCGGGGACTTC
>NA|TRBV9|TRBJ2-7|NA
CASSGGLTHEQYF
TGTGCCAGCAGCGGAGGACTCACCCACGAGCAGTACTTC
>NA|TRBV14|TRBJ2-1|NA
CASSLPVQVPQFF
TGTGCCAGCAGCCTTCCGGTACAGGTACCCCAGTTCTTC
>NA|TRBV5-4|TRBJ2-2|NA
CASSFAGPGELFF
TGTGCCAGCAGCTTCGCGGGCCCCGGGGAGCTGTTTTTT
>TRBD2|TRBV29-1|TRBJ2-3|NA
CSVELRLAGKLVVADTQYF
TGCAGCGTTGAATTAAGGCTAGCGGGAAAACTGGTGGTAGCAGATACGCAGTATTTT
>NA|TRBV28|TRBJ2-2|NA
CASSLSANTGELFF
TGTGCCAGCAGTTTAAGCGCGAACACCGGGGAGCTGTTTTTT
>NA|TRBV11-2|TRBJ2-2|NA
CASNGVAGELFF
TGTGCCAGCAATGGGGTCGCCGGGGAGCTGTTTTTT
>TRBD1|TRBV6-1|TRBJ2-7|NA
CASSEYGTGLYEQYF
TGTGCCAGCAGTGAATATGGGACAGGTTTATACGAGCAGTACTTC
>NA|TRBV29-1|TRBJ2-1|once
CSASPSSGILSYNEQFF
TGCAGCGCCTCACCTTCATCAGGGATTTTGTCCTACAATGAGCAGTTCTTC
>NA|TRBV6-1|TRBJ2-7|NA
CASSITGGMYEQYF
TGTGCCAGCAGTATTACGGGTGGTATGTACGAGCAGTACTTC
>TRBD2|TRBV7-8|TRBJ2-5|once
CASSILTSGRWETQYF
TGTGCCAGCAGCATCTTGACTAGCGGGAGGTGGGAGACCCAGTACTTC
>TRBD1|TRBV4-1|TRBJ2-7|NA
CASSPTGTGYYEQYF
TGCGCCAGCAGCCCTACCGGGACAGGGTACTACGAGCAGTACTTC
>NA|TRBV10-2|TRBJ2-4|NA
CASRGVDKRRAKNIQYF
TGCGCCAGCAGGGGGGTTGATAAGCGTCGGGCCAAAAACATTCAGTACTTC
>NA|TRBV2|TRBJ2-1|once
CASSARPEQFF
TGTGCCAGCAGTGCAAGGCCAGAGCAGTTCTTC
>TRBD1|TRBV7-9|TRBJ1-1|NA
CASSRNPRDRGDTEAFF
TGTGCCAGCAGCCGAAACCCGCGGGACAGGGGGGACACTGAAGCTTTCTTT
>TRBD2|TRBV7-2|TRBJ2-7|NA
CASREGLAGGGSYEQYF
TGTGCCAGCAGGGAGGGGCTAGCGGGAGGAGGTTCCTACGAGCAGTACTTC
>TRBD2|TRBV7-9|TRBJ2-7|NA
CASSTSGTDLYEQYF
TGTGCCAGCAGCACTAGCGGGACCGACCTCTACGAGCAGTACTTC
>NA|TRBV28|TRBJ2-7|NA
CASSDYEQYF
TGTGCCAGCAGCGACTACGAGCAGTACTTC
>NA|TRBV4-1|TRBJ2-7|NA
CASSQEVGEEGRLVEQYF
TGCGCCAGCAGCCAAGAAGTCGGTGAAGAGGGCCGCCTCGTCGAGCAGTACTTC
>NA|TRBV6-5|TRBJ2-2|NA
CASSYATGELFF
TGTGCCAGCAGTTACGCGACCGGGGAGCTGTTTTTT
>NA|TRBV6-1|TRBJ2-2|NA
CASSEVPAAFTGELFF
TGTGCCAGCAGTGAAGTCCCAGCGGCATTCACCGGGGAGCTGTTTTTT
>TRBD2|TRBV14|TRBJ2-7|NA
CASSRTGTSGRGSYEQYF
TGTGCCAGCAGCCGTACCGGGACTAGCGGGAGAGGCTCCTACGAGCAGTACTTC
>NA|TRBV7-9|TRBJ2-7|NA
CASSLGPNYEQYF
TGTGCCAGCAGCTTAGGCCCGAACTACGAGCAGTACTTC
>NA|TRBV19|TRBJ2-7|NA
CASPTGTGVYEQYF
TGTGCCAGCCCGACAGGGACGGGGGTCTACGAGCAGTACTTC
>TRBD1|TRBV9|TRBJ2-7|NA
CASNTGEDEQYF
TGTGCCAGCAATACAGGGGAAGACGAGCAGTACTTC
>TRBD2|TRBV30|TRBJ2-7|NA
CAWSKGTSDSYEQYF
TGTGCCTGGAGTAAAGGGACTAGCGACTCCTACGAGCAGTACTTC
>NA|TRBV2|TRBJ2-5|NA
CASSGEETQYF
TGTGCCAGCAGTGGGGAAGAGACCCAGTACTTC
>NA|TRBV7-8|TRBJ1-3|NA
CASSLREFSGNTIYF
TGTGCCAGCAGCTTAAGGGAATTCTCTGGAAACACCATATATTTT
>NA|TRBV27|TRBJ1-1|NA
CASGSGATEAFF
TGTGCCAGCGGATCAGGGGCGACTGAAGCTTTCTTT
>TRBD1|TRBV11-2|TRBJ2-7|NA
CASSPDRGYSYEQYF
TGTGCCAGCAGCCCGGACAGGGGATACTCCTACGAGCAGTACTTC